The rows below give T cell receptor beta chains drawn from one sample of a study of beta chain features in type 1 diabetes. This table comes from immunoSEQ multiplex PCR, and its TCRdb copy is limited to in-frame clones, with some not included. The sample shows 630,000 or so clones, about an eighth of them seen only once. Sequencing input: naive CD4+ T cells from blood. These TCRs come from a young man with type 1 diabetes. The CDR3 runs from the conserved cysteine through the conserved F or W. A D gene is named only where the DNA matches it firmly. Only part of the rows carry a size: once, few, many, or a class if the clone is expanded.

j_call clone_size v_call d_call cdr3_nt cdr3_aa
TRBJ2-5 . TRBV29-1 . TGCAGCGTTGATAGGGTTGAGACCCAGTACTTC CSVDRVETQYF
TRBJ1-2 . TRBV25-1 . TGTGCCAGCAGTGACGGATCAGGGTATAACTATGGCTACACCTTC CASSDGSGYNYGYTF
TRBJ2-2 . TRBV5-4 . TGTGCCAGCAGCCCCCCCCGCACCGGGGAGCTGTTTTTT CASSPPRTGELFF
TRBJ1-1 few TRBV25-1 . TGTGCCAGCAGTGACAGGGTTGAGTTCACTGAAGCTTTCTTT CASSDRVEFTEAFF
TRBJ2-7 . TRBV7-2 . TGTGCCAGCAGTCCGGGCAGGGAAGGTACAGGTCGGCAGTACTTC CASSPGREGTGRQYF
TRBJ2-5 few TRBV5-1 . TGCGCCAGCAGCTTGATCCTGGGGGAGACCCAGTACTTC CASSLILGETQYF
TRBJ1-2 . TRBV28 TRBD1 TGTGCCAGCAGCCGGCGGACAGGGGGAGACTATGGCTACACCTTC CASSRRTGGDYGYTF
TRBJ2-3 few TRBV29-1 . TGCAGCGTTGAGAGGGGCAGTAGCACAGATACGCAGTATTTT CSVERGSSTDTQYF
TRBJ2-5 few TRBV10-3 TRBD1 TGTGCCATCAGGCCTAGTAGCAGGGGGCAAGAGACCCAGTACTTC CAIRPSSRGQETQYF
TRBJ1-1 . TRBV20-1 . TGCAGTGCCAACCACGGTATAGCTTTCTTT CSANHGIAFF
TRBJ2-1 . TRBV18 . TGTGCCAGCTCACCACGGGGTGAGGGGAGCTCCTACAATGAGCAGTTCTTC CASSPRGEGSSYNEQFF
TRBJ1-4 . TRBV2 TRBD1 TGTGCCAGCAGAGCAGCGCCGGGACAGGGCATAGAAAAACTGTTTTTT CASRAAPGQGIEKLFF
TRBJ2-5 . TRBV5-6 . TGTGCCAGCAGCTTGGAGGGCGAGACCCAGTACTTC CASSLEGETQYF
TRBJ2-2 few TRBV10-3 . TGTGCCATCAGTGAGTCTACAGGGAACACCGGGGAGCTGTTTTTT CAISESTGNTGELFF
TRBJ2-1 few TRBV29-1 . TGCAGCGTTCGGTCGGGGGAAAGGTCCTACAATGAGCAGTTCTTC CSVRSGERSYNEQFF
TRBJ2-1 few TRBV7-9 TRBD1 TGTGCCAGCACCCTCCCAGGGGAACGAACAGGGGTCGGAGGTGAGCAGTTCTTC CASTLPGERTGVGGEQFF
TRBJ2-4 few TRBV28 TRBD2 TGTGCCAGCAGAGGACTAGCGGGGGTTGGATACTTC CASRGLAGVGYF
TRBJ2-3 few TRBV5-4 . TGTGCCAGCAGCTTGCCACCTCGTGAAACAGATACGCAGTATTTT CASSLPPRETDTQYF
TRBJ2-7 few TRBV27 . TGTGCCAGCAGCCGCGACCGGGACGGGCCCTACGAGCAGTACTTC CASSRDRDGPYEQYF
TRBJ2-2 few TRBV29-1 . TGCAGCGTTGTATCGGGCGGGCCGAGGGCCGGGGAGCTGTTTTTT CSVVSGGPRAGELFF
TRBJ1-3 . TRBV19 . TGTGCCAGTAGTTCGCACCACTCTGGAAACACCATATATTTT CASSSHHSGNTIYF
TRBJ1-1 . TRBV29-1 TRBD1 TGCAGCGTTTGGGACAGGGAGAGGACTGAAGCTTTCTTT CSVWDRERTEAFF
TRBJ2-7 . TRBV25-1 TRBD1 TGTGCCAGCAGTGAAGGTGACAGGGGCTACGAGCAGTACTTC CASSEGDRGYEQYF
TRBJ2-4 . TRBV7-9 . TGTGCCAGCGCAGGAGCCGAAAACATTCAGTACTTC CASAGAENIQYF
TRBJ2-7 . TRBV5-1 . TGCGCCAGCAGTTCAGGGGAGTTCGAGCAGTACTTC CASSSGEFEQYF
TRBJ2-7 . TRBV29-1 TRBD2 TGCAGCGTTACTAGCGGATTTGCCTACGAGCAGTACTTC CSVTSGFAYEQYF
TRBJ1-1 . TRBV25-1 . TGTGCCAGCACCAAAGGGGTTGGGGGGTGGACTGAAGCTTTCTTT CASTKGVGGWTEAFF
TRBJ1-2 few TRBV28 . TGTGCCGGCCGGAAGGAAAGGGGTCGTGGCTACACCTTC CAGRKERGRGYTF
TRBJ2-1 few TRBV5-1 . TGCGCCAGCAGCTTGAGGGGGAGCTCCTACAATGAGCAGTTCTTC CASSLRGSSYNEQFF
TRBJ2-3 . TRBV30 . TGTGCCTGGAGCCCATTAGGAACGCAGTATTTT CAWSPLGTQYF
TRBJ2-4 . TRBV28 . TGTGCCAGCTTGGGGTTTGAGGGCATTCAGTACTTC CASLGFEGIQYF
TRBJ2-1 . TRBV5-1 TRBD2 TGCGCCAGCAGCTTGGAGAGCGGGGGGCGCTACAATGAGCAGTTCTTC CASSLESGGRYNEQFF
TRBJ2-5 . TRBV11-3 TRBD2 TGTGCCAGCAGTGCTACGTCGACTAGCCTGGACGAGACCCAGTACTTC CASSATSTSLDETQYF
TRBJ2-6 few TRBV29-1 . TGCAGCGTTGAATTTAGTATCGCCTCTGGGGCCAACGTCCTGACTTTC CSVEFSIASGANVLTF
TRBJ1-2 few TRBV7-2 TRBD1 TGTGCCAGCAGAAAAGGGACAGGGGCCTTTAACTATGGCTACACCTTC CASRKGTGAFNYGYTF
TRBJ2-5 few TRBV5-1 . TGCGCCAGCAGCTTGGGGGCGACGGGGCCGCAAGAGACCCAGTACTTC CASSLGATGPQETQYF
TRBJ2-7 . TRBV27 . TGTGCCAGCAGTGTCCGTCCAGAATACGAGCAGTACTTC CASSVRPEYEQYF
TRBJ2-1 . TRBV10-3 TRBD1 TGTGCCATCAGCGGGACTACGGGACAGGGGTACAATGAGCAGTTCTTC CAISGTTGQGYNEQFF
TRBJ2-7 few TRBV29-1 TRBD1 TGCAGCGTTGCTTGGACAGGGGTGTACGAGCAGTACTTC CSVAWTGVYEQYF
TRBJ1-1 few TRBV2 . TGTGCCAGCAGTGATTTGGGGTTGATAGTCACTGAAGCTTTCTTT CASSDLGLIVTEAFF
TRBJ1-3 few TRBV30 . TGTGCCTGGAAGAGTCGACTGAGCTCTGGAAACACCATATATTTT CAWKSRLSSGNTIYF
TRBJ2-1 few TRBV19 TRBD2 TGTGCCAGTAGGCCGGCAGCGGGGTACTACAATGAGCAGTTCTTC CASRPAAGYYNEQFF
TRBJ2-2 few TRBV6-5 . TGTGCCAGCAGACAAGGCGGGGAGCTGTTTTTT CASRQGGELFF
TRBJ2-1 . TRBV9 TRBD1 TGTGCCAGCAGCGTAGGCGGGGACAGGGGCAATGAGCAGTTCTTC CASSVGGDRGNEQFF
TRBJ2-7 few TRBV4-3 TRBD1 TGCGCCAGCAGCGACAGGGGGGGCCACGAGCAGTACTTC CASSDRGGHEQYF
TRBJ2-2 few TRBV28 . TGTGCCAGCATTGGGCTGGGCCAAAAGCTGTTTTTT CASIGLGQKLFF
TRBJ2-5 . TRBV29-1 TRBD1 TGCAGCGTTCGTACAGGGGTAGAACAAGAGACCCAGTACTTC CSVRTGVEQETQYF
TRBJ1-2 . TRBV5-1 . TGCGCCAGCAGCTTGGGCAGGCCTTCGGACTATGGCTACACCTTC CASSLGRPSDYGYTF
TRBJ1-1 few TRBV7-9 TRBD1 TGTGCCAGCAGCTTAGTGGGGAGGGGGCGATGGCCCCCGGCGGCTTTCTTT CASSLVGRGRWPPAAFF
TRBJ2-5 once TRBV4-3 TRBD1 TGCGCCAGCAGCCAAGATGGAGGGACAGGGAACCCAGAGACCCAGTACTTC CASSQDGGTGNPETQYF